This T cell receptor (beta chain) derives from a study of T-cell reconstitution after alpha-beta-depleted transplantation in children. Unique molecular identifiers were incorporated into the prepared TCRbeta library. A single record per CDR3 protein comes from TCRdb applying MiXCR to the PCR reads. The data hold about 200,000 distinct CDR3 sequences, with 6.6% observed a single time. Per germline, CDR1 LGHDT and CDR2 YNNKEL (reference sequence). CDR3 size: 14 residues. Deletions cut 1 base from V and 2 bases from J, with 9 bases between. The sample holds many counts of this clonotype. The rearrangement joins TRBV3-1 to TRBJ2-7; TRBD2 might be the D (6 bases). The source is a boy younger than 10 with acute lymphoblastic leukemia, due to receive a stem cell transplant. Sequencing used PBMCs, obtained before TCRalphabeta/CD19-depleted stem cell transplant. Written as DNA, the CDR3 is TGTGCCAGCAGCCAAGTGGCGGGGCCCTACGAGCAGTACTTC. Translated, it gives CASSQVAGPYEQYF.